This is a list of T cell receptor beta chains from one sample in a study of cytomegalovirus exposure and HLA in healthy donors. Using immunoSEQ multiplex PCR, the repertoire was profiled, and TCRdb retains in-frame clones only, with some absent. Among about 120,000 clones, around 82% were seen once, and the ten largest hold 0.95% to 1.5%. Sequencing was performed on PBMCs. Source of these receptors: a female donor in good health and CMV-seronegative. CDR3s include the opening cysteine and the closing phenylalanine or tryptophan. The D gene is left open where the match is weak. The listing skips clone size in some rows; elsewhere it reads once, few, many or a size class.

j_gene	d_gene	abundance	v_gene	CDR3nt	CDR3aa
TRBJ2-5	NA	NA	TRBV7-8	TGTGCCAGCAGCTCGACGATGGGGGGAGAGACCCAGTACTTC	CASSSTMGGETQYF
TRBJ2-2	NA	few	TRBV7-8	TGTGCCAGCAGCGACCCTGGGGGGGGGCTTAACGGGGAGCTGTTTTTT	CASSDPGGGLNGELFF
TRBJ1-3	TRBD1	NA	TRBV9	TGTGCCAGCAGCGTAGGGACAGGGAACTCTGGAAACACCATATATTTT	CASSVGTGNSGNTIYF
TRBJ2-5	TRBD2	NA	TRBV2	TGTGCCAGCAGCACACTAGCGGGAGGGGAGACCCAGTACTTC	CASSTLAGGETQYF
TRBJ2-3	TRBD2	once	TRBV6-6	TGTGCCAGCAGTTATGTAGCGGGAGGCACAGATACGCAGTATTTT	CASSYVAGGTDTQYF
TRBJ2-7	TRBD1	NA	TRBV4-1	TGCGCCAGCAGCCGAGGGACAGGGTCCTCCGTGGGGGAGCAGTACTTC	CASSRGTGSSVGEQYF
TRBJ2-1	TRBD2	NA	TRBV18	TGTGCCAGCTCACCACAGGGACTAGCGGGAGGGAATGAGCAGTTCTTC	CASSPQGLAGGNEQFF
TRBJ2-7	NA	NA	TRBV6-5	TGTGCCAGCAGTTACAACTTTCAGGGGCCCACCTACGAGCAGTACTTC	CASSYNFQGPTYEQYF
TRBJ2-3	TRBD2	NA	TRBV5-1	TGCGCCAGCAGCTTAGGGCTAGCGGGGGATACAGATACGCAGTATTTT	CASSLGLAGDTDTQYF
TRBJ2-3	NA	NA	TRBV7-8	TGTGCCAGCAGCTTAGGAGCCCTTCACACAGATACGCAGTATTTT	CASSLGALHTDTQYF
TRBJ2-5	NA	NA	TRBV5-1	TGCGCCAGCAGCTTGGCCCCGCCGGAGGAGACCCAGTACTTC	CASSLAPPEETQYF
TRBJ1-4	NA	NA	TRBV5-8	TGTGCCAGCAGCTTGTCACGCGGGCTCCCTAATGAAAAACTGTTTTTT	CASSLSRGLPNEKLFF
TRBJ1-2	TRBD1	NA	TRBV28	TGTGCCAGCAGTTCGGGACAGATCTATGGCTACACCTTC	CASSSGQIYGYTF
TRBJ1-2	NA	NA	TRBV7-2	TGTGCCAGCAGCCTAGGGGGTCAGGGCTATGGCTACACCTTC	CASSLGGQGYGYTF
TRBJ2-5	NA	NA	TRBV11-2	TGTGCCAGCAGGGTATACAGCACCGGGACTTCGGAGACCCAGTACTTC	CASRVYSTGTSETQYF
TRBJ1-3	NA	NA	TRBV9	TGTGCCAGCAACCGCGAGAGCTCTGGAAACACCATATATTTT	CASNRESSGNTIYF
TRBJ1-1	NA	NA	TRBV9	TGTGCCAGCAGCGCTATACAGGGACCGGGCACTGAAGCTTTCTTT	CASSAIQGPGTEAFF
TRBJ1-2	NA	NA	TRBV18	TGTGCCAGCTCACCAAGTAACCAGGGATATGGCTACACCTTC	CASSPSNQGYGYTF
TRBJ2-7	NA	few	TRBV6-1	TGTGCCAGCAGTGAAGCGTCGTGGGCGCCGGGACACTCCTACGAGCAGTACTTC	CASSEASWAPGHSYEQYF
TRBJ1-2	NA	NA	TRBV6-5	TGTGCCAGCAGTACAACCGGACAGACTAACTATGGCTACACCTTC	CASSTTGQTNYGYTF
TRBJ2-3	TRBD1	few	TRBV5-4	TGTGCCAGCAGCCCGGGACAGGGGAGGGATACGCAGTATTTT	CASSPGQGRDTQYF